This T cell receptor beta chain was identified during a study of blood T cell repertoires in COVID-19. Study in general: From the United States, Italy and Spain came samples of acute and convalescent COVID-19. Sources were T cells, B-cell-depleted T cells, or PBMCs; the material itself was cDNA or gDNA.

Authors' processing steps: Researchers report that nucleated cell counts were estimated from reference gene primer amplification. Clones were read by immunoSEQ multiplex PCR, and TCRdb kept only the in-frame ones, dropping some. The D gene and trimming were derived from the DNA, and the V and J assignments and clone size from that table. The sample shows approximately 210,000 clones, roughly 80% of them seen only once. The ends were cut back, 0 bases at V and 6 bases at J, with 14 bases in the middle. This CDR3 region has 15 residues. Germline CDR1 reads LGHNA; CDR2 reads YSLEER. The clonotype comes from a human donor in a cohort sampled during active COVID-19. The rearrangement uses TRBV4-3 and TRBJ1-1, with D possibly being TRBD1 (5 bases). The sequencing sample was made of peripheral blood. CDR3: CASSQEVRGRAEAFF. The CDR3 DNA follows: TGCGCCAGCAGCCAAGAGGTTCGGGGGAGGGCTGAAGCTTTCTTT.